In its sample, the clone carrying this T cell receptor beta chain was seen many times. Per the original data handling: Amplification of reference gene primers was used by the study to estimate nucleated cell counts. Libraries were prepared by immunoSEQ multiplex PCR; TCRdb keeps only in-frame clonotypes and omits some of them. The V and J calls and clone size are taken from that table; D and trimming were inferred from the DNA. The sample lists roughly 200,000 clones; about 76% were seen once. This record belongs to a study of blood T cell repertoires in COVID-19. CDR3 size: 10 residues. Trimming removed 8 bases at V and 17 bases at J, with 13 bases between. Per the germline V gene, CDR1 is MNHEY and CDR2 is SMNVEV (reference sequence).

The sample consisted of peripheral blood. The TCR originated in a middle-aged woman with COVID-19, enrolled during active disease. This chain uses TRBV27 with TRBJ1-6; D is uncertain. CDR3 region: CASRREGFHF. DNA for the CDR3: TGTGCCAGCCGAAGAGAGGGATTCCACTTT.